Many counts were recorded for the clone carrying this TCR beta chain. As TCR cDNA was made by 5'RACE template switching, a universal primer site and UMIs were added. MiXCR was run by TCRdb on the 5' RACE reads, yielding one entry per CDR3 protein. Of more than 90,000 distinct CDR3 sequences in the sample, under 9% were seen once. The sample comes from a study of T cells after yellow fever vaccination. CDR1 is LGHDT and CDR2 is YNNKEL in the germline V gene (reference sequence). The CDR3 extends over 14 amino acids. Trimming took 8 bases from V and 3 from J, leaving 16 bases between them. The specimen was CD8+ T cells sorted from PBMCs, collected 45 days after the yellow fever booster vaccination. This receptor was identified in a man aged 25 to 40 who received the YFV17D yellow fever vaccine. The J gene is TRBJ2-5, the V gene TRBV3-1; D may be TRBD1 or TRBD2 (5 bases each). The CDR3 reads CASYGFGGEETQYF. The CDR3 coding sequence is TGTGCCAGCTATGGGTTTGGGGGAGAAGAGACCCAGTACTTC.